This entry lists 30 T cell receptor beta chains sequenced from one sample in a study of blood T cell repertoires in COVID-19. This table comes from immunoSEQ multiplex PCR, and its TCRdb copy is limited to in-frame clones, with some not included. The repertoire holds approximately 500,000 clones, with around 89% as singletons. Sample: PBMCs or T cells enriched from blood (not recorded which). These receptors were taken from a woman in her forties who had recovered from COVID-19.

This clone was counted a few times. The chain recombines TRBV2 with TRBJ1-2; D remains ambiguous. The CDR3 totals 12 residues. Germline V CDR1 and CDR2: SNHLY, FYNNEI. Trimming cost V 6 bases and J 4 bases, with 9 bases left between them. The CDR3 region is CASRYSPYGYTF. In nucleotides, the CDR3 is TGTGCCAGCAGATACAGTCCCTATGGCTACACCTTC.

The V call is TRBV5-1, the J call TRBJ2-3, with TRBD1 as a possible D gene (6 bases). CDR3 size: 14 residues. The V end was cut by 4 bases, the J end by 3 bases, with 12 bases between. CDR1 and CDR2 from the germline V gene are SGHRS and YFSETQ. The CDR3 here is CASSLDRYTDTQYF. The DNA of the CDR3 is TGCGCCAGCAGCCTGGACAGATATACAGATACGCAGTATTTT. Based on the CDR3 plus reference TRBV5-1 and TRBJ2-3, the full variable domain is KAGVTQTPRYLIKTRGQQVTLSCSPISGHRSVSWYQQTPGQGLQFLFEYFSETQRNKGNFPGRFSGRQFSNSRSEMNVSTLELGDSALYLCASSLDRYTDTQYFGPGTRLTVL.

This clone was seen only once. This chain joins TRBV15 and TRBJ2-5; no clear D gene. Germline values: CDR1 LNHNV, CDR2 YYDKDF (reference sequence). The CDR3 runs to 12 residues. Trimming stripped 0 bases from V and 4 bases from J, with 3 bases between. CDR3 nucleotides: TGTGCCACCAGCAGAGATCTAGAGACCCAGTACTTC. Translation: CATSRDLETQYF.

This CDR3 is CASSYNRAEQYF. CDR3 nucleotides: TGTGCCAGCAGTTATAACAGGGCCGAGCAGTACTTC. The genes are TRBV2 and TRBJ2-7; D might be TRBD1 (6 bases). Trimming took 5 bases from V and 6 from J, leaving 11 bases between them. The CDR3 totals 12 residues. CDR1 and CDR2 from the germline V gene are SNHLY and FYNNEI.

This chain connects TRBV12-3 or TRBV12-4 to TRBJ1-5, with D hard to call. The CDR3 length is 13 residues. The V and J ends lost 7 bases and 7 bases respectively, with 14 bases between them. DNA of the CDR3: TGTGCCAGCACCATCGAGGCTTGGCAGCCCCAGCATTTT. Protein sequence: CASTIEAWQPQHF.

The V gene is TRBV4-2, the J gene TRBJ2-7; D is possibly TRBD1 (6 bases). V was clipped by 3 bases and J by 4 bases, with 22 bases between them. This CDR3 spans 17 amino acids. Germline V gives CDR1 LGHNA, CDR2 YNFKEQ. CDR3 nucleotide sequence: TGTGCCAGCAGCCAGATGCCAGGGGATTCGGGAAAATACGAGCAGTACTTC. Translated: CASSQMPGDSGKYEQYF.

The chain couples TRBV18 to TRBJ1-1, with D possibly TRBD1 on 5 matching bases. V was pared by 0 bases and J by 7 bases, with 12 bases between. This CDR3 spans 14 amino acids. Germline CDR1 and CDR2: KGHSH and LQKENI. As DNA, the CDR3 is TGTGCCAGCTCACCACCGGGGCGGGATGGTGAAGCTTTCTTT. As protein: CASSPPGRDGEAFF.

The V call is TRBV5-4, the J call TRBJ1-1, with TRBD1 as a possible D gene (6 bases). The CDR3 sequence is 17 residues long. The germline V gene has CDR1 SGHNT and CDR2 YYREEE (reference sequence). Trimming left V 2 bases short and J 0 bases short, with 17 bases between. Written as DNA, the CDR3 is TGTGCCAGCAGCTTCCCGGGGGGGGGCAGCATGAACACTGAAGCTTTCTTT. Protein sequence: CASSFPGGGSMNTEAFF.

The genes are TRBV6-5 and TRBJ2-1, with 7 bases fitting TRBD1. Germline V CDR1 and CDR2: MNHEY, SVGAGI. The V gene end was trimmed by 8 bases and the J gene end by 7 bases; junction bases not matched to a gene: 5. This CDR3 spans 12 amino acids. The CDR3 nucleotides are TGTGCCAGCGGATCCAGGGGGAATGAGCAGTTCTTC. It specifies CASGSRGNEQFF.

The rearrangement uses TRBV5-1 and TRBJ2-2; 12 nucleotides agree with TRBD2. The germline CDR1 and CDR2 sequences are SGHRS and YFSETQ. V lost 2 bases, J lost 6 bases, and 20 bases stayed unmatched. The CDR3 extends over 21 amino acids. CDR3 residues: CASSFTIHPSGRASGAGELFF. In DNA, the CDR3 is TGCGCCAGCAGCTTCACCATTCATCCTAGCGGGAGGGCCTCGGGGGCCGGGGAGCTGTTTTTT.

This rearrangement joins TRBV13 to TRBJ1-4; D gene uncertain. V was shortened by 1 base and J by 8 bases, with 11 bases between the two germline ends. The germline V gene encodes CDR1 PRHDT and CDR2 FYEKMQ (reference sequence). The CDR3 sequence is 14 residues long. CDR3 nucleotides: TGTGCCAGCAGCTTAGTAACAGCGGGGGAAAAACTGTTTTTT. Protein sequence: CASSLVTAGEKLFF.

This clone has a handful of counts. The rearrangement uses TRBV18 and TRBJ1-2, with 8 bases matching TRBD1. In germline, CDR1 is KGHSH, CDR2 LQKENI. Trimming cost V 6 bases and J 3 bases; bases outside gene matches: 9. The CDR3 loop spans 15 amino acids. CDR3 loop: CASSYSGGADYGYTF. For the CDR3, the DNA is TGTGCCAGCTCGTACTCAGGGGGCGCCGACTATGGCTACACCTTC.

This clone was found a few times. The chain recombines TRBV15 with TRBJ2-7; 7 nucleotides line up with TRBD1. The germline V gene has CDR1 LNHNV and CDR2 YYDKDF (reference sequence). The junction had 5 bases not matched to a gene; V was cut back by 1 base and J by 5 bases. The length of the CDR3 is 14 residues. The CDR3 bases are TGTGCCACCAGCAGAGTCGACAGGGCGAACGAGCAGTACTTC. Translation: CATSRVDRANEQYF.

V and J are TRBV4-2 and TRBJ2-7, with TRBD2 matching over 15 bases. This CDR3 is 20 amino acids long. After removal of 3 bases from V and 0 bases from J, the junction contained 12 bases not matched to a gene. Germline CDR1 reads LGHNA; CDR2 reads YNFKEQ. The CDR3 coding sequence is TGTGCCAGCAGCCACGTCCCCGGACTAGCGGGAGGGCCGAGCTCCTACGAGCAGTACTTC. Translating it yields CASSHVPGLAGGPSSYEQYF.

V and J are TRBV4-3 and TRBJ1-6; no firm D call. CDR1 and CDR2 (germline): LGHNA, YSLEER. The CDR3 loop spans 18 amino acids. V was pared by 4 bases and J by 0 bases, with 16 bases between. The CDR3 protein is CASSPQHLQSSYNSPLHF. The CDR3 DNA reads as TGCGCCAGCAGCCCTCAGCACCTACAGAGCTCCTATAATTCACCCCTCCACTTT.

The V gene is TRBV23-1, the J gene TRBJ2-2; D possibly corresponds to TRBD2 (5 bases). TRBV23-1 is an ORF, and what it does is uncertain. With 3 bases removed from V and 6 bases from J, the gap between germline ends came to 20 bases. There are 17 residues in the CDR3. This CDR3 is CASSHDRSSWVAGELFF. CDR3 in DNA: TGCGCCAGCAGTCACGACCGATCTAGCTGGGTCGCCGGGGAGCTGTTTTTT.

This sequence joins TRBV2 and TRBJ1-4; 8 positions match TRBD1. The CDR3 extends over 14 amino acids. After removal of 8 bases from V and 8 bases from J, the junction contained 10 bases not matched to a gene. Germline V gene data show CDR1 as SNHLY and CDR2 as FYNNEI. Written as DNA, the CDR3 is TGTGCCAGCGGGCTAACAGGGGGAGAGGAAAAACTGTTTTTT. This sequence encodes CASGLTGGEEKLFF. Combining the CDR3 with reference TRBV2 and TRBJ1-4 gives the whole variable domain EPEVTQTPSHQVTQMGQEVILRCVPISNHLYFYWYRQILGQKVEFLVSFYNNEISEKSEIFDDQFSVERPDGSNFTLKIRSTKLEDSAMYFCASGLTGGEEKLFFGSGTQLSVL.

This rearrangement joins TRBV7-2 to TRBJ2-7, with 9 bases that match TRBD1. Germline CDR1 reads SGHTA; CDR2 reads FQGNSA. This CDR3 region has 14 residues. With V trimmed by 4 bases and J by 6 bases, 7 bases remained unmatched. In nucleotides, the CDR3 is TGTGCCAGCAGCTCGGGGACAGGGTGGATCGAGCAGTACTTC. It is translated as CASSSGTGWIEQYF.

The chain has TRBV20-1 and TRBJ2-2; D remains unclear. This CDR3 is 11 amino acids long. V lost 6 bases and J 4 bases, leaving 6 bases between the germline ends. CDR1 is DFQATT and CDR2 is SNEGSKA in the germline V gene (reference sequence). The CDR3 DNA reads TGCAGTGCCCCGAGCACCGGGGAGCTGTTTTTT. Amino acid sequence: CSAPSTGELFF.

The chain couples TRBV4-1 to TRBJ1-1; no reliable D call. Trimming cost V 0 bases and J 0 bases, with 5 bases left between them. Germline-derived CDR1 and CDR2 are MGHRA and YSYEKL. The CDR3 runs 14 residues. DNA for the CDR3: TGCGCCAGCAGCCAAGATGACATGAACACTGAAGCTTTCTTT. Translated: CASSQDDMNTEAFF.

This clone showed up just once. This chain links TRBV27 with TRBJ1-2, with 7 bases that match TRBD1. Germline lookup yields CDR1 MNHEY and CDR2 SMNVEV (reference sequence). The V and J ends lost 4 bases and 0 bases, in that order; junction bases with no gene match: 2. This CDR3 region has 14 residues. The DNA for the CDR3 is TGTGCCAGCAGTTCCGACAGGGCTAACTATGGCTACACCTTC. Its protein product is CASSSDRANYGYTF.

The chain has TRBV6-5 and TRBJ1-1; 9 bases agree with TRBD1. Trimming removed 4 bases from V and 4 bases from J; junction bases left unmatched: 4. CDR1 and CDR2 (germline): MNHEY, SVGAGI. The CDR3 length is 14 residues. The CDR3 DNA reads TGTGCCAGCAGTTCTGGACAGGGGTTCACTGAAGCTTTCTTT. This encodes CASSSGQGFTEAFF.

V is TRBV27 and J is TRBJ2-3; tentative D call: TRBD2 (5 bases). Germline V gene lookup returns CDR1 MNHEY and CDR2 SMNVEV (reference sequence). The ends were cut back, 2 bases at V and 2 bases at J, with 8 bases in the middle. The CDR3 consists of 14 residues. CDR3 in amino acids: CASSLEGVTDTQYF. The DNA of the CDR3 is TGTGCCAGCAGTTTAGAGGGAGTCACAGATACGCAGTATTTT.

The chain carries TRBV6-5 and TRBJ1-2; tentative D call: TRBD1 (5 bases). The CDR3 loop spans 10 amino acids. Germline-derived CDR1 and CDR2 are MNHEY and SVGAGI. Trimming removed 8 bases from V and 7 bases from J, with 8 bases in between. CDR3 in amino acids: CASWGGGYTF. The CDR3 DNA follows: TGTGCCAGCTGGGGGGGTGGCTACACCTTC.

This clone has a single count. Within the sample, other DNA sequences also encode this same CDR3. The CDR3 sequence is CASSPRTGGTDTQYF. CDR3 DNA sequence: TGTGCCAGCAGCCCGCGGACAGGGGGCACAGATACGCAGTATTTT. This rearrangement joins TRBV7-8 to TRBJ2-3; TRBD1 agrees at 9 bases. The CDR3 has 15 residues. V was pared by 5 bases and J by 1 base, with 4 bases of the junction left unmatched. Germline V gene data show CDR1 as SGHVS and CDR2 as FQNEAQ. The whole variable domain, filled in from reference TRBV7-8 and TRBJ2-3, reads GAGVSQSPRYKVAKRGQDVALRCDPISGHVSLFWYQQALGQGPEFLTYFQNEAQLDKSGLPSDRFFAERPEGSVSTLKIQRTQQEDSAVYLCASSPRTGGTDTQYFGPGTRLTVL.

V gene TRBV7-2 combines with J gene TRBJ2-5; D perhaps matches TRBD2 (6 bases). This CDR3 is built from 17 residues. V lost 5 bases and J 4 bases, leaving 23 bases between the germline ends. Germline V gene lookup returns CDR1 SGHTA and CDR2 FQGNSA. DNA of the CDR3: TGTGCCAGCAGCCCCATGGGGGGTTACTCTTCAGTAGAGACCCAGTACTTC. Translating gives CASSPMGGYSSVETQYF.

The V and J genes are TRBV12-3 or TRBV12-4 and TRBJ1-1; D is unclear. The CDR3 length is 13 residues. V was cut by 5 bases and J by 7 bases, with 14 bases left in between. The CDR3 region is CASSLRRQVEAFF. In DNA, the CDR3 is TGTGCCAGCAGTCTAAGGAGGCAGGTTGAAGCTTTCTTT.

The gene calls are TRBV5-1 and TRBJ1-5; no clear D gene. Germline V CDR1 and CDR2: SGHRS, YFSETQ. The CDR3 loop spans 13 amino acids. V lost 3 bases to trimming and J lost 1 base, with 5 bases between them. The CDR3 DNA is TGCGCCAGCAGCTCGGTGAGCAATCAGCCCCAGCATTTT. The encoded protein is CASSSVSNQPQHF.

This chain connects TRBV27 to TRBJ2-7, with 9 bases fitting TRBD1. Germline V CDR1 and CDR2: MNHEY, SMNVEV (reference sequence). This CDR3 has 15 amino acids. The V gene end was trimmed by 10 bases and the J gene end by 3 bases; junction bases not matched to a gene: 13. CDR3 region: CATSLAGQGIYEQYF. The CDR3 DNA is TGTGCCACTTCTCTCGCGGGACAGGGCATCTACGAGCAGTACTTC.

The chain joins TRBV9 to TRBJ2-2; 8 positions agree with TRBD2. The CDR3 totals 15 residues. J gave up 4 bases and V 0 bases, and 2 bases lay outside the gene matches. The germline V gene encodes CDR1 SGDLS and CDR2 YYNGEE. For the CDR3, the DNA is TGTGCCAGCAGCGTAGCGGGAGGGCCCACCGGGGAGCTGTTTTTT. It codes for CASSVAGGPTGELFF. Filled out from reference TRBV9 and TRBJ2-2, the complete variable domain reads DSGVTQTPKHLITATGQRVTLRCSPRSGDLSVYWYQQSLDQGLQFLIQYYNGEERAKGNILERFSAQQFPDLHSELNLSSLELGDSALYFCASSVAGGPTGELFFGEGSRLTVL.